This is a list of T cell receptor beta chains from one sample in a study of cytomegalovirus exposure and HLA in healthy donors. The repertoire was sequenced with immunoSEQ multiplex PCR; TCRdb's copy has only in-frame clones and lacks some. The sample has around 130,000 clones; approximately 72% are singletons. The specimen was PBMCs. All receptors derive from a woman between 55 and 75 years old in good health and CMV-seronegative. The CDR3 runs from the conserved cysteine through the conserved F or W. The D gene is left open where the match is weak. A clone size is listed for some rows: how often the clone was seen (once, few, many), or a class if it is expanded.

>TRBV23-1|TRBD1|.|TRBJ2-3|17
CASSPGQGVRDTDTQYF
TGCGCCAGCAGTCCTGGACAGGGGGTAAGGGACACAGATACGCAGTATTTT
>TRBV18|.|.|TRBJ1-3|16
CASSAGTVASGNTIYF
TGTGCCAGCTCAGCCGGGACTGTAGCTTCTGGAAACACCATATATTTT
>TRBV6-1|TRBD2|.|TRBJ2-5|15
CASSEEPSGASAQYF
TGTGCCAGCAGTGAAGAACCTAGCGGCGCTTCGGCCCAGTACTTC
>TRBV6-5|.|once|TRBJ1-2|14
CASSADKYNYGYTF
TGTGCCAGCAGTGCGGACAAGTATAACTATGGCTACACCTTC
>TRBV5-1|.|.|TRBJ2-3|15
CASSLSRGSTDTQYF
TGCGCCAGCAGCTTGTCTAGGGGTAGCACAGATACGCAGTATTTT
>TRBV7-3|TRBD2|.|TRBJ2-7|17
CASSLTGTSGGSYEQYF
TGTGCCAGCAGCTTAACAGGGACTAGCGGGGGCTCCTACGAGCAGTACTTC
>TRBV7-2|.|few|TRBJ2-2|14
CASSLGGYTGELFF
TGTGCCAGCAGCTTGGGAGGTTACACCGGGGAGCTGTTTTTT
>TRBV5-1|.|few|TRBJ1-1|15
CASSPRTVSGTEAFF
TGCGCCAGCAGCCCTAGGACAGTCTCCGGCACTGAAGCTTTCTTT
>TRBV19|.|once|TRBJ2-3|12
CASSTGLNTQYF
TGTGCCAGTAGTACAGGGTTAAATACGCAGTATTTT
>TRBV6-6|.|few|TRBJ1-4|14
CASSDRQGNEKLFF
TGTGCCAGCAGTGACAGGCAGGGTAATGAAAAACTGTTTTTT
>TRBV5-1|.|.|TRBJ1-6|16
CASSLGGSSYNSPLHF
TGCGCCAGCAGCTTGGGTGGGAGCTCCTATAATTCACCCCTCCACTTT
>TRBV20-1|.|.|TRBJ2-3|11
CSARYTDTQYF
TGCAGCGCACGGTACACAGATACGCAGTATTTT
>TRBV2|.|.|TRBJ2-7|13
CASKRETGQNSLF
TGTGCCAGCAAGCGGGAAACCGGACAGAACAGCCTCTTC
>TRBV19|TRBD1|few|TRBJ1-1|15
CASSINTQGAAEAFF
TGTGCCAGTAGTATAAATACTCAGGGGGCTGCTGAAGCTTTCTTT
>TRBV6-1|TRBD1|.|TRBJ1-2|13
CASSWDRGLGYTF
TGTGCCAGCAGTTGGGACAGGGGGCTTGGCTACACCTTC
>TRBV6-5|.|.|TRBJ2-7|12
CASSAGPGEQYF
TGTGCCAGCAGCGCCGGGCCGGGGGAGCAGTACTTC
>TRBV5-1|.|.|TRBJ1-6|14
CASSFSGNNSPLHF
TGCGCCAGCAGCTTCTCGGGGAATAATTCACCCCTCCACTTT
>TRBV15|TRBD2|few|TRBJ2-7|19
CATSRVVLGRRGLDYEQYF
TGTGCCACCAGCAGAGTTGTTTTGGGACGGCGGGGGTTAGACTACGAGCAGTACTTC
>TRBV7-8|TRBD2|.|TRBJ2-1|16
CASSLVSSGRANEQFF
TGTGCCAGCAGCTTAGTTTCCAGCGGGAGGGCTAATGAGCAGTTCTTC
>TRBV5-4|.|few|TRBJ2-3|13
CASSSVPTDTQYF
TGTGCCAGCAGCTCTGTTCCCACAGATACGCAGTATTTT
>TRBV4-3|TRBD1|.|TRBJ1-2|15
CASSQRDRQLYGYTF
TGCGCCAGCAGCCAACGGGACAGACAACTCTATGGCTACACCTTC
>TRBV5-3|TRBD1|.|TRBJ2-2|19
CARSLGAGGSPMNTGELFF
TGTGCCAGAAGCTTGGGGGCAGGGGGCAGCCCCATGAACACCGGGGAGCTGTTTTTT
>TRBV6-5|TRBD2|few|TRBJ2-1|15
CASSYSGTSADEQFF
TGTGCCAGCAGTTACTCCGGGACTAGCGCTGATGAGCAGTTCTTC
>TRBV19|TRBD1|.|TRBJ2-2|15
CASTHRQGLTGELFF
TGTGCCAGTACCCACCGACAGGGCCTAACCGGGGAGCTGTTTTTT
>TRBV28|.|.|TRBJ1-5|14
CASSLYSNNQPQHF
TGTGCCAGCAGTTTATACAGCAACAATCAGCCCCAGCATTTT
>TRBV7-3|TRBD1|once|TRBJ2-1|15
CASSFGTGRMHEQFF
TGTGCCAGCAGCTTTGGGACAGGGAGGATGCATGAGCAGTTCTTC
>TRBV29-1|.|few|TRBJ2-3|16
CSVEEKTSSSTDTQYF
TGCAGCGTTGAAGAAAAAACTAGCAGTAGCACAGATACGCAGTATTTT
>TRBV10-3|TRBD2|.|TRBJ2-1|14
CATGTSGRVNEQFF
TGTGCCACCGGGACTAGCGGGAGGGTGAATGAGCAGTTCTTC
>TRBV5-1|.|.|TRBJ1-1|16
CASSLFPDRLNTEAFF
TGCGCCAGCAGCTTGTTTCCTGACAGGTTGAACACTGAAGCTTTCTTT
>TRBV19|.|few|TRBJ2-1|16
CASSMTAGIGYNEQFF
TGTGCCAGTAGTATGACGGCGGGAATAGGCTACAATGAGCAGTTCTTC
>TRBV11-2|.|few|TRBJ2-7|15
CASSLGDGGPYEQYF
TGTGCCAGCAGCTTAGGGGACGGGGGGCCCTACGAGCAGTACTTC
>TRBV5-8|TRBD1|.|TRBJ1-4|15
CASSPAGTVGEKLFF
TGTGCCAGCAGCCCGGCGGGGACAGTGGGGGAAAAACTGTTTTTT
>TRBV19|TRBD2|.|TRBJ2-1|16
CASSILRGSGADEQFF
TGTGCCAGTAGCATCCTCCGTGGTAGCGGGGCCGATGAGCAGTTCTTC
>TRBV5-4|TRBD2|.|TRBJ2-7|14
CASSLGGRVPEQYF
TGTGCCAGCAGCTTGGGAGGGAGGGTCCCCGAGCAGTACTTC
>TRBV19|TRBD1|.|TRBJ2-3|15
CASSILDRGRDTQYF
TGTGCCAGTAGTATTCTCGACAGGGGGCGGGATACGCAGTATTTT